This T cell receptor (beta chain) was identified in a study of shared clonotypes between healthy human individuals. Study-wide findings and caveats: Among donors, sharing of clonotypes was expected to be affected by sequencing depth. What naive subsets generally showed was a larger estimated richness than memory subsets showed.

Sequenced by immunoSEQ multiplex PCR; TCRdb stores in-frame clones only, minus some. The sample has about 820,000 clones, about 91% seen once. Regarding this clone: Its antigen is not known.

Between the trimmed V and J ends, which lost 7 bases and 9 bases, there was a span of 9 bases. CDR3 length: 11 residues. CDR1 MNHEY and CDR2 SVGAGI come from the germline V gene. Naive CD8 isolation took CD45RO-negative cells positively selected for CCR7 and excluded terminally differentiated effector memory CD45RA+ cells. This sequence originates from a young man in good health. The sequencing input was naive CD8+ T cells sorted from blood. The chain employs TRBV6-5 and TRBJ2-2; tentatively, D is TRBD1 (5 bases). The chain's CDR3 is CASKTDRELFF. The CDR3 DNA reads TGTGCCAGCAAGACGGACAGGGAGCTGTTTTTT.